This section outlines one T cell receptor beta chain sequence together with its context. The specificity of this receptor is unknown. Base qualities were left out, and no much larger clone turns up one base away. This entry is derived from a study of blood T cell repertoires in COVID-19 (dated by TCRdb to 2020 to 2022). For context, the study as a whole: The collaborator samples originated in the United States, Italy and Spain and spanned the acute and convalescent phases of COVID-19. The material from the prospective study consisted of cDNA or gDNA derived from T cells, B-cell-depleted T cells, or PBMCs. Subjects who had been exposed to COVID-19, were actively infected with it, or had recovered from it provided the deeply sampled blood TCRbeta repertoires that made up the dataset. A freely available public database, intended as a resource for researchers studying the immune response to SARS-CoV-2, is where the repertoires were released. The samples were drawn from the first 160 participants of the ongoing ImmuneRACE study and from under 1,500 subjects provided by 6 global collaborators. Sample metadata almost always included a de-identified subject ID, COVID-19 status, age in years and sex. Where available, HLA class I and class II types were obtained from metadata supplied by the sample provider rather than from assay-based typing.

Each collaborating institution followed its own protocols to collect whole blood in K2EDTA tubes. For TCRbeta analysis, collaborator samples were shipped as frozen whole blood, as isolated PBMCs, or as DNA extracted from either sample type. Here is what the overall study found, with its caveats: Clinical and demographic metadata were provided uncurated, with the amount varying by source and participant.

TCRbeta CDR3 regions were amplified from genomic DNA by means of the immunoSEQ Assay, a bias-controlled multiplex PCR. On the authors' methods: Nucleated cell counts per sample were estimated from amplification of reference gene primers within the assay. To quantify the absolute abundance of each unique TCRbeta CDR3 rearrangement, sequence reads were collapsed and filtered. For each sample, productive Simpson clonality was calculated by taking the square root of Simpson's diversity index across productive rearrangements. TCRdb stores this immuneACCESS table with in-frame sequences only. Part of the clones is absent; in the studies checked, under half of the shortfall reflects unresolved V genes, and no reason is known for the rest. V, J and clone size are those of that table, while D and trimming were read from the DNA. This sample comprises 45,000 to 60,000 clones, 89% of them detected only once. The biggest ten clones account for over 1.5% of the sample.

Via the germline V gene, CDR1 is LGHNA and CDR2 YNFKEQ. The V end gives up 6 bases and the J end 3 bases, leaving 10 bases in the junction not matched to a gene. Including cysteine and phenylalanine, the CDR3 has 15 amino acids. Only CDR3 DNA is held: 45 bases, read in frame from base 1. The receptor comes from a man between 60 and 75 years old with acute or convalescent COVID-19. Sequencing used peripheral blood. In this chain, TRBV4-2 is recombined with TRBJ2-7, with 8 central nucleotides matching TRBD1. The DNA sequence follows: TGTGCCAGCAGGCGCACCGGGACAGGACTCTACGAGCAGTACTTC. Its coded protein is CASRRTGTGLYEQYF.